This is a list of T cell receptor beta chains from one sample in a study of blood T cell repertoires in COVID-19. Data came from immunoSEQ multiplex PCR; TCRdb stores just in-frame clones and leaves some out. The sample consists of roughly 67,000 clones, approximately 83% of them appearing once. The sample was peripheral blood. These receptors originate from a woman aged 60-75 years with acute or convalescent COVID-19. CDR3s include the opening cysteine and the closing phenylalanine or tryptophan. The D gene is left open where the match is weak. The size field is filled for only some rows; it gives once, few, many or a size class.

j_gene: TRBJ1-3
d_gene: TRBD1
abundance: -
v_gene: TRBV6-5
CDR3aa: CASNRDRGDTIYF
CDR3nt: TGTGCCAGCAACAGGGACAGGGGTGACACCATATATTTT

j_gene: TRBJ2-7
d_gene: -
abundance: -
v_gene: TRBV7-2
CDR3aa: CASSLFWRGGLSEQYF
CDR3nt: TGTGCCAGCAGCTTATTCTGGCGGGGCGGTTTGAGCGAGCAGTACTTC

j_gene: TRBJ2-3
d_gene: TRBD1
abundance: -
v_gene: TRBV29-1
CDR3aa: CSVGGPGQGTTDTQYF
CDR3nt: TGCAGCGTGGGGGGCCCGGGACAGGGGACCACAGATACGCAGTATTTT

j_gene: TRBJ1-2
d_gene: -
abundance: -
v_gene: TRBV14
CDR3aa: CASSQDLPGYGGYTF
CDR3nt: TGTGCCAGCAGCCAAGATCTGCCAGGGTACGGTGGCTACACCTTC

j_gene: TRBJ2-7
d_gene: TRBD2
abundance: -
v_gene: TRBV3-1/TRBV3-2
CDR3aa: CASSQSGLAGDLF
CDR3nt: TGTGCCAGCAGCCAGTCAGGGTTAGCGGGGGATTTGTTC

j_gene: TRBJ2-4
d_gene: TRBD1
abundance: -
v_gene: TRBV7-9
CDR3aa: CASSFGQQGSQYF
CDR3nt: TGTGCCAGCAGTTTTGGACAACAGGGGTCTCAGTACTTC

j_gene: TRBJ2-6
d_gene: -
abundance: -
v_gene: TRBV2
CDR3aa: CASSESTSGANVLTF
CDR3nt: TGTGCCAGCAGTGAATCCACTAGTGGGGCCAACGTCCTGACTTTC

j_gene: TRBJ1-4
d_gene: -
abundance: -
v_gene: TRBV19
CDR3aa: CARCRAGLTTNEKLFF
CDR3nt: TGTGCCCGGTGTCGAGCAGGTTTAACAACTAATGAAAAACTGTTTTTT

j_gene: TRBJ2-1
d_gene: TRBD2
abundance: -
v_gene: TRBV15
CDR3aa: CATSTGLAVNEQFF
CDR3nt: TGTGCCACCAGCACAGGACTAGCGGTGAATGAGCAGTTCTTC

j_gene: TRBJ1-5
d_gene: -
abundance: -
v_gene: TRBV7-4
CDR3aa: CASSAATNQPQHF
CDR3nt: TGTGCCAGCAGCGCGGCGACTAATCAGCCCCAGCATTTT

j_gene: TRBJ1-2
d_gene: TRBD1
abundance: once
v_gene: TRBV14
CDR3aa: CASSMIAQGVGYGYTF
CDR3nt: TGTGCCAGCAGCATGATCGCGCAGGGGGTTGGTTATGGCTACACCTTC

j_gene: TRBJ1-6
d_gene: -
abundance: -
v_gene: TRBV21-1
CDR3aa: CASLALTTPLHF
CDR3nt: TGTGCCAGCCTCGCACTAACTACACCCCTCCACTTT

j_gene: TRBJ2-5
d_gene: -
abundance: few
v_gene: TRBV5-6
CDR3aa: CVRRKAEETQYF
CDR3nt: TGTGTCAGGCGAAAAGCGGAGGAGACCCAGTACTTC

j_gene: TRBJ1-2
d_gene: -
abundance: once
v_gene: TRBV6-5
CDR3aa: CASSYSGASNYGYTF
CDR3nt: TGTGCCAGCAGTTACTCGGGGGCTTCTAACTATGGCTACACCTTC

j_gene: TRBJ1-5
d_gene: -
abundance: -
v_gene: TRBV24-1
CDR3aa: CATSDLQGQPQHF
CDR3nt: TGTGCCACCAGTGACCTCCAGGGGCAGCCCCAGCATTTT

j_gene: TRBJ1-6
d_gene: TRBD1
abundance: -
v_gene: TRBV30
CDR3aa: CAWSGQGTYNSPLHF
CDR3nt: TGTGCCTGGAGCGGACAGGGCACCTATAATTCACCCCTCCACTTT

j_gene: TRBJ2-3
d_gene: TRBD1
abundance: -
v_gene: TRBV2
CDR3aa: CASREPGTGSGDTQYF
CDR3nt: TGTGCCAGCAGGGAGCCCGGGACAGGGTCTGGAGATACGCAGTATTTT

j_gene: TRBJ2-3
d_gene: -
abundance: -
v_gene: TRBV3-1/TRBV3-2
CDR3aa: CASSQEGALGADTQYF
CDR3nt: TGTGCCAGCAGCCAAGAAGGGGCGTTGGGTGCAGATACGCAGTATTTT